This T cell receptor beta chain is drawn from a study of cytomegalovirus exposure and HLA in healthy donors. General study results and limits: Earlier results showed most TCR beta V segments being productive about 87% or about 30% of the time. In a later analysis, DRB1 alleles had the most associated TCRs; HLA-C alleles the fewest. The authors excluded some V segments, including TRBV6-2 and TRBV6-3, as indistinguishable.

Germline V gives CDR1 MNHNY, CDR2 SVGAGI (reference sequence). V dropped 5 bases and J dropped 6; count of bases not matched to a gene: 7. The CDR3 runs to 16 residues. With respect to this clone: Its specificity is unknown.

Amplification used 60 Vbeta primers and 13 Jbeta primers. Sequenced by immunoSEQ multiplex PCR; TCRdb stores in-frame clones only, minus some. The sample has 200,000 to 300,000 clones, 84% seen once. This sequence joins TRBV6-6 and TRBJ2-3, with 14 bases lining up with TRBD2. Sequenced input: PBMCs. The source of this sequence is a woman between 35 and 50 years old in good health and CMV-seropositive. The CDR3 DNA sequence: TGTGCCAGCAGTCGTCGACTAGCGGGAGGGGGGGATACGCAGTATTTT. Amino acids: CASSRRLAGGGDTQYF.